The TCR beta chain described here comes from a study of T cells after yellow fever vaccination. This clonotype was counted a few times. The antigen remains undetermined. The study made its TCR cDNA through 5'RACE template switching. That step introduced a universal primer site along with UMIs. MiXCR, applied by TCRdb to the 5' RACE reads, yields one record per CDR3 protein. The table has fewer than 450,000 distinct CDR3 sequences, 11% seen once. Study-wide results and caveats: High-abundance clonotypes from the bulk population could contaminate FACS-sorted repertoires.

The germline V and J ends were trimmed by 3 bases and 8 bases, with 8 bases remaining between them. The CDR3 consists of 12 residues. The germline CDR1 and CDR2 sequences are LNHNV and YYDKDF (reference sequence). The chain uses TRBV15 and TRBJ2-1; D gene ambiguous. The TCR sequence derives from a young man who received the YFV17D yellow fever vaccine. Sequencing was performed on PBMCs, taken on the day of the first yellow fever vaccination. As DNA, the CDR3 is TGTGCCACCAGCAGGCTGCCTCATGAGCAGTTCTTC. Translated: CATSRLPHEQFF.